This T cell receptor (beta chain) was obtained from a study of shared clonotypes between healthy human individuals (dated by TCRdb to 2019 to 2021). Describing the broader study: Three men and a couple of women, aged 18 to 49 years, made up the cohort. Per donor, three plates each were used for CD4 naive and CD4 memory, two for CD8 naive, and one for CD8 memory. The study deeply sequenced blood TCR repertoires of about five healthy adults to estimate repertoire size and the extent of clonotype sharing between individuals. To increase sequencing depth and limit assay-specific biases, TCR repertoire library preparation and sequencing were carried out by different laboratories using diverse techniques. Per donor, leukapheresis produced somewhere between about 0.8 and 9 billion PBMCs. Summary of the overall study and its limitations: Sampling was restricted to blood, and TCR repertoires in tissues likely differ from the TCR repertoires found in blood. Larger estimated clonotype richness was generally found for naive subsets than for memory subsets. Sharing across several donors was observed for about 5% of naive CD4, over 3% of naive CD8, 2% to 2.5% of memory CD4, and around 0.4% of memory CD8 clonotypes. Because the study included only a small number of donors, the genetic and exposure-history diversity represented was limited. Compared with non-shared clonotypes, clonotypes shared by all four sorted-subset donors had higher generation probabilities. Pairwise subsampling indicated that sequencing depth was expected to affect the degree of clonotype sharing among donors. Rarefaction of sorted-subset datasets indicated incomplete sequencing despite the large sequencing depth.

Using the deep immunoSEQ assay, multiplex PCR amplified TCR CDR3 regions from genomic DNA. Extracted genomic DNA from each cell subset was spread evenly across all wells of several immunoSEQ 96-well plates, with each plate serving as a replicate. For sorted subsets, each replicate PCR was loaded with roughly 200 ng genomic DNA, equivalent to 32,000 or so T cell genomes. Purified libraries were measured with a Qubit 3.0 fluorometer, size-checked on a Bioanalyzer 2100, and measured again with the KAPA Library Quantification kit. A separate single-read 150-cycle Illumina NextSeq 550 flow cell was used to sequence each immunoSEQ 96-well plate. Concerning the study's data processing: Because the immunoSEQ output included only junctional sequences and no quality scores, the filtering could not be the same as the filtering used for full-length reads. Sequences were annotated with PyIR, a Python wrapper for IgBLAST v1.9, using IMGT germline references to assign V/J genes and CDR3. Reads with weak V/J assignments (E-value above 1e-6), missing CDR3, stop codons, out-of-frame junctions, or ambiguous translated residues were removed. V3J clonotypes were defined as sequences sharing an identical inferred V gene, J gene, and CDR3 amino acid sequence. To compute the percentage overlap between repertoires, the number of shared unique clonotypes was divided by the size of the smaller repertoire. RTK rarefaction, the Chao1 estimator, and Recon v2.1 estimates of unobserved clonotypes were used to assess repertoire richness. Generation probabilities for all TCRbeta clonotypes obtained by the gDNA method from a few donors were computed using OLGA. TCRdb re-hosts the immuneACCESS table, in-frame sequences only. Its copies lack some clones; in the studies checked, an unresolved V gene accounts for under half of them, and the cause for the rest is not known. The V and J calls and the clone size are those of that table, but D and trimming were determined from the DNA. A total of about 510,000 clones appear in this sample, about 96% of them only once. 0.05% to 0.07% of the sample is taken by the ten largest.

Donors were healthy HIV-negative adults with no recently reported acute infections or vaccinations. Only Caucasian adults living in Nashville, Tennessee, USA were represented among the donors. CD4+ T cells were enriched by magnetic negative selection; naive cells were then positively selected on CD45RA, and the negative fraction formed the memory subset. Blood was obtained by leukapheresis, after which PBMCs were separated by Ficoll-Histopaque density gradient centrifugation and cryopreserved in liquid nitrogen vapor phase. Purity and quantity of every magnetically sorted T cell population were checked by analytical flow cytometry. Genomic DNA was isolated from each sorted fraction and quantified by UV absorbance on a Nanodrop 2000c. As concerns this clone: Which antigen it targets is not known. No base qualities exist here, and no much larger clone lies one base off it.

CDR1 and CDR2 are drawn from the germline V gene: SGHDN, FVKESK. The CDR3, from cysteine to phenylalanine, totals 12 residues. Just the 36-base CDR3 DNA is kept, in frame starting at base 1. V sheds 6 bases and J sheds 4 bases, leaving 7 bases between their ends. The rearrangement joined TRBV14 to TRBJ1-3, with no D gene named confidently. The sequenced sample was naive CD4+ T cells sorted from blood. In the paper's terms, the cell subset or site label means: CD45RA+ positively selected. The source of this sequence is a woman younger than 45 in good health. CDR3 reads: CASREHGNTIYF. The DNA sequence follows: TGTGCCAGCAGAGAACACGGAAACACCATATATTTT.